One and the same sample provided the 22 T cell receptor beta chains below, sequenced in a study of CXCR3-negative and CXCR3-positive naive CD8 T cells. Study-wide points: Naive cells that were CXCR3-positive had more hydrophobic TRB CDR3s (compared with CXCR3-negative naive cells).

Libraries were UMI-labeled 5' RACE TRB cDNA. From the 5' RACE reads, TCRdb lists one entry per CDR3 protein and no DNA. The listing contains 100,000 to 150,000 distinct CDR3 sequences. The antigens these receptors bind are not known. Input material: naive CXCR3+ CD8+ T cells from blood. The subset was: CD45RO-CCR7+CD27+CD95- naive CD8+ T cells expressing CXCR3 (TNR3+). All receptors derive from a human donor in good health. Some clones in this sample may be carry-over from other donors' samples.

The gene calls are TRBV7-2 and TRBJ2-1; as DNA is missing, the TRBD2 call by TCRdb cannot be tested. CDR3 size: 17 residues. CDR1 and CDR2 from the germline V gene are SGHTA and FQGNSA. This CDR3 reads CASSLTASGGTHNEQFF.

The chain joins TRBV5-1 to TRBJ2-2. This CDR3 is built from 14 residues. Germline lookup yields CDR1 SGHRS and CDR2 YFSETQ. CDR3 loop: CASSLVGSGGELFF.

The rearrangement uses TRBV30 and TRBJ2-1; TCRdb gives TRBD2 as the D gene, but with no DNA this cannot be confirmed. The CDR3 runs 16 residues. Germline V gives CDR1 GTSNPN, CDR2 SVGIG (reference sequence). The CDR3 spells CAWSEGAGGTYNEQFF.

The chain carries TRBV15 and TRBJ2-1; no DNA is available, so the TRBD2 call from TCRdb remains unchecked. The CDR3 extends over 15 amino acids. CDR1 and CDR2 (germline): LNHNV, YYDKDF (reference sequence). CDR3 sequence reads: CATSILAGSYNEQFF.

V and J are TRBV23-1 and TRBJ2-2; TCRdb selects TRBD1, and the lack of DNA leaves this call unchecked. TRBV23-1 is marked as an open reading frame, function uncertain. The CDR3 loop spans 19 amino acids. The CDR3 loop reads CASSQSGQGDDPNTGELFF.

The chain uses TRBV27 and TRBJ2-4; TCRdb names TRBD2, which stays unverified in the absence of DNA. In germline, CDR1 is MNHEY, CDR2 SMNVEV (reference sequence). This CDR3 contains 16 residues. The CDR3 sequence: CASTRTSGTAKNIQYF.

The chain recombines TRBV4-3 with TRBJ2-1; TCRdb's D call, TRBD1, is unchecked because there is no DNA. This CDR3 contains 18 residues. Germline V gene data show CDR1 as LGHNA and CDR2 as YSLEER. The CDR3 loop is CASSAEGLAGSSYNEQFF.

This chain's CDR3 is CASSLGTGRTEAFF. The chain carries TRBV7-8 and TRBJ1-1. This CDR3 has 14 amino acids. Germline V lookup: CDR1 SGHVS, CDR2 FQNEAQ. Full variable domain (missing parts from reference TRBV7-8 and TRBJ1-1): GAGVSQSPRYKVAKRGQDVALRCDPISGHVSLFWYQQALGQGPEFLTYFQNEAQLDKSGLPSDRFFAERPEGSVSTLKIQRTQQEDSAVYLCASSLGTGRTEAFFGQGTRLTVV.

This chain joins TRBV28 and TRBJ2-5; TCRdb picks TRBD1, but there is no DNA to check that call. CDR1 and CDR2 (germline): MDHEN, SYDVKM. There are 14 residues in the CDR3. CDR3 protein: CASSLTGAQETQYF.

This chain links TRBV11-2 with TRBJ1-5. The CDR3 totals 13 residues. The germline V gene has CDR1 SGHAT and CDR2 FQNNGV. The CDR3 loop reads CASSLVLDGPQHF.

V is TRBV5-1 and J is TRBJ1-5. Germline loops: CDR1 SGHRS, CDR2 YFSETQ. This CDR3 comprises 15 residues. CDR3 loop: CASRAEAGSNQPQHF.

The rearrangement uses TRBV21-1 and TRBJ2-5; TCRdb designates TRBD2, a call that cannot be tested without DNA. TRBV21-1 is deemed a pseudogene. The length of the CDR3 is 17 residues. CDR3 sequence: CASSSCPTSGPQETQYF.

The chain recombines TRBV10-3 with TRBJ2-1; absent DNA, TCRdb's TRBD1 call cannot be checked. Germline V lookup: CDR1 ENHRY, CDR2 SYGVKD. This CDR3 region has 20 residues. Here the CDR3 reads CAISESTVWTGGSSYNEQFF.

The CDR3 spells CATSLRGNTEAFF. This chain joins TRBV15 and TRBJ1-1. The CDR3 is made up of 13 amino acids. The V gene's germline CDR1 is LNHNV and CDR2 YYDKDF (reference sequence).

The chain combines TRBV4-3 with TRBJ2-2. Germline CDR1 is LGHNA and CDR2 is YSLEER. The CDR3 length is 15 residues. This chain's CDR3 is CASSQDRINTGELFF.

This chain joins TRBV4-3 and TRBJ1-1. Germline V gene data show CDR1 as LGHNA and CDR2 as YSLEER. The length of the CDR3 is 15 residues. The CDR3 is CASSQDLWLGSGAFF.

This chain's CDR3 is CSARDQAGAGEQFF. The chain combines TRBV20-1 with TRBJ2-1; TCRdb designates TRBD2, a call that cannot be tested without DNA. Germline loops: CDR1 DFQATT, CDR2 SNEGSKA (reference sequence). The CDR3 spans 14 residues.

This chain connects TRBV28 to TRBJ2-5; there is no DNA to check the TCRdb D call of TRBD1. Germline V gene lookup returns CDR1 MDHEN and CDR2 SYDVKM. This CDR3 comprises 14 residues. CDR3 region: CASRPTGGAETQYF. Drawing the rest from reference TRBV28 and TRBJ2-5, the complete variable domain is DVKVTQSSRYLVKRTGEKVFLECVQDMDHENMFWYRQDPGLGLRLIYFSYDVKMKEKGDIPEGYSVSREKKERFSLILESASTNQTSMYLCASRPTGGAETQYFGPGTRLLVL.

The CDR3 spells CASSLESGQGGGYTF. V gene TRBV27 combines with J gene TRBJ1-2; TCRdb gives TRBD1 as the D gene, but with no DNA this cannot be confirmed. Germline CDR1 is MNHEY and CDR2 is SMNVEV (reference sequence). The CDR3 spans 15 residues.

The chain uses TRBV11-2 and TRBJ1-1; the D call from TCRdb, TRBD1, cannot be confirmed without DNA. The length of the CDR3 is 16 residues. Per the germline V gene, CDR1 is SGHAT and CDR2 is FQNNGV. CDR3 residues: CASSFPGLGSYTEAFF.

V and J are TRBV5-1 and TRBJ2-2; no DNA is available, so the TRBD1 call from TCRdb remains unchecked. The CDR3 has 14 residues. Germline assignment: CDR1 SGHRS and CDR2 YFSETQ. The CDR3 sequence is CASSFLSVTGELFF.

The chain is built from TRBV19 and TRBJ1-1; TCRdb indicates TRBD1, and absent DNA this call remains unverified. CDR1 LNHDA and CDR2 SQIVND come from the germline V gene (reference sequence). The CDR3 totals 17 residues. CDR3 loop: CASNGAGTGTMNTEAFF. The full variable domain, its missing parts supplied by reference TRBV19 and TRBJ1-1, is DGGITQSPKYLFRKEGQNVTLSCEQNLNHDAMYWYRQDPGQGLRLIYYSQIVNDFQKGDIAEGYSVSREKKESFPLTVTSAQKNPTAFYLCASNGAGTGTMNTEAFFGQGTRLTVV.